Each of the 20 T cell receptor beta chains below was sequenced from the same sample in a study of control samples from healthy donors and cancer patients. Some clones are missing from TCRdb's copy, which holds only in-frame ones; the method was immunoSEQ multiplex PCR. Altogether about 100,000 clones are present, about 89% being singletons, with the ten largest covering about 8%. Sequencing input: blood. Receptors were obtained from a man aged 25 to 45 in good health.

V gene TRBV4-3 combines with J gene TRBJ2-2; 10 bases match TRBD2. This CDR3 is 18 amino acids long. The junction had 9 bases not matched to a gene; V was cut back by 0 bases and J by 5 bases. The germline V gene has CDR1 LGHNA and CDR2 YSLEER. DNA for the CDR3: TGCGCCAGCAGCCAAGAGATTCAGCGGGAGGGATGGACCGGGGAGCTGTTTTTT. This sequence encodes CASSQEIQREGWTGELFF.

The chain employs TRBV3-1 (or the pseudogene TRBV3-2) and TRBJ1-3; the match to TRBD1 covers 8 bases. V shed 3 bases, J shed 5 bases, and the junction held 6 bases outside the gene matches. Germline-derived CDR1 and CDR2 are LGHDT and YNNKEL (reference sequence). This CDR3 spans 15 amino acids. The CDR3 bases are TGTGCCAGCAGCCATCAACAGGGGGGAAGAAACACCATATATTTT. Its protein product is CASSHQQGGRNTIYF.

The chain combines TRBV25-1 with TRBJ2-2; TRBD2 matches 11 bases. The ends lost 2 bases at V and 3 bases at J; junction bases unmatched: 2. CDR1 is MGHDK and CDR2 is SYGVNS in the germline V gene. The CDR3 runs 16 residues. The CDR3 loop is CASSEPGLADTGELFF. CDR3 nucleotide sequence: TGTGCCAGCAGTGAACCGGGACTAGCGGACACCGGGGAGCTGTTTTTT.

This chain joins TRBV11-3 and TRBJ2-7, with 9 bases lining up with TRBD2. Losses at the gene ends were 6 bases for V and 4 bases for J; bases not matched to a gene: 7. The CDR3 loop spans 14 amino acids. CDR1 and CDR2 from the germline V gene are SGHNT and YENEEA. CDR3 DNA: TGTGCCAGCAGTCCGAGTAGCGGGAGTTACGAGCAGTACTTC. This translates into CASSPSSGSYEQYF.

This chain links TRBV5-6 with TRBJ1-5; D gene unclear. The V end was cut by 4 bases, the J end by 9 bases, with 11 bases between. CDR1 and CDR2 (germline): SGHDT, YYEEEE. This CDR3 comprises 12 residues. The CDR3 DNA is TGTGCCAGCAGCCCTGGGCCTTCGCCCCAGCATTTT. This codes for CASSPGPSPQHF.

The chain is built from TRBV6-2 or TRBV6-3 and TRBJ2-3; D unresolved. Trimming stripped 2 bases from V and 5 bases from J, with 8 bases between. Germline-derived CDR1 and CDR2 are MNHEY and SVGEGT. This CDR3 has 13 amino acids. CDR3: CASSYQLGDTQYF. The DNA of the CDR3 is TGTGCCAGCAGTTACCAGCTAGGAGATACGCAGTATTTT.

The sample holds one count of this clone. V and J are TRBV4-3 and TRBJ2-7; D remains unclear. Germline V gene sequence: CDR1 LGHNA, CDR2 YSLEER. V was trimmed by 0 bases and J by 3 bases, leaving 9 bases between them. This CDR3 is built from 14 residues. CDR3 bases: TGCGCCAGCAGCCAAGAGCTTCTTATCTACGAGCAGTACTTC. As protein: CASSQELLIYEQYF.

This rearrangement joins TRBV19 to TRBJ2-1; TRBD2 agrees at 10 bases. V gave up 8 bases and J gave up 9 bases; unmatched junction bases: 10. The CDR3 contains 14 residues. CDR1 and CDR2 (germline): LNHDA, SQIVND (reference sequence). The DNA for the CDR3 is TGTGCCAGTGGGCCTAGCGGGAGAGCCACTGAGCAGTTCTTC. This sequence encodes CASGPSGRATEQFF. Combining the CDR3 with reference TRBV19 and TRBJ2-1 gives the whole variable domain DGGITQSPKYLFRKEGQNVTLSCEQNLNHDAMYWYRQDPGQGLRLIYYSQIVNDFQKGDIAEGYSVSREKKESFPLTVTSAQKNPTAFYLCASGPSGRATEQFFGPGTRLTVL.

Only one count was recorded for this clone. As DNA, the CDR3 is TGTGCCAGCAGTTACTCGGGCGGGCAAGGCGGCTACACCTTC. Encoded protein: CASSYSGGQGGYTF. V gene TRBV6-5 combines with J gene TRBJ1-2; no clear D. This CDR3 spans 14 amino acids. Germline CDR1 is MNHEY and CDR2 is SVGAGI. V lost 0 bases to trimming and J lost 8 bases, with 13 bases between them.

The chain recombines TRBV5-4 with TRBJ1-6, with D possibly TRBD1 on 6 matching bases. The CDR3 contains 15 residues. Trimming removed 3 bases at V and 10 bases at J, with 17 bases between. The germline gives CDR1 SGHNT, CDR2 YYREEE (reference sequence). This CDR3 is CASSSITGTVSPLHF. DNA for the CDR3: TGTGCCAGCAGCTCTATAACAGGGACGGTGTCACCCCTCCACTTT.

This rearrangement joins TRBV7-9 to TRBJ2-5; 16 nucleotides agree with TRBD2. The germline gives CDR1 SEHNR, CDR2 FQNEAQ (reference sequence). The CDR3 is made up of 17 amino acids. The V segment lost 5 bases and the J segment 5 bases; nucleotides outside the gene matches: 8. The CDR3 nucleotides are TGTGCCAGCAGCCCCGGGACTAGCGGGGGGGCCCGGGAGACCCAGTACTTC. Protein: CASSPGTSGGARETQYF.

V gene TRBV5-1 combines with J gene TRBJ1-6, with TRBD1 matching 9 bases. The CDR3 contains 15 residues. Germline V gene sequence: CDR1 SGHRS, CDR2 YFSETQ. Germline trimming cut 3 bases from V and 5 bases from J; bases unmatched to any gene: 3. The CDR3 region is CASSSGQGDNSPLHF. The CDR3 DNA follows: TGCGCCAGCAGCTCGGGACAGGGAGATAATTCACCCCTCCACTTT. Supplemented by reference TRBV5-1 and TRBJ1-6, the full variable domain reads KAGVTQTPRYLIKTRGQQVTLSCSPISGHRSVSWYQQTPGQGLQFLFEYFSETQRNKGNFPGRFSGRQFSNSRSEMNVSTLELGDSALYLCASSSGQGDNSPLHFGNGTRLTVT.

The chain employs TRBV5-6 and TRBJ1-2; weak D call: TRBD1 (6 bases). In germline, CDR1 is SGHDT, CDR2 YYEEEE. V lost 0 bases to trimming and J lost 8 bases, with 17 bases between them. The CDR3 extends over 15 amino acids. The CDR3, as DNA: TGTGCCAGCAGCTTGGTTGTGGGGGCAAGGGACGGCTACACCTTC. Protein: CASSLVVGARDGYTF.

This chain joins TRBV7-9 and TRBJ2-4; 7 nucleotides match TRBD2. The CDR3 runs to 16 residues. The V and J ends lost 5 bases and 3 bases, in that order; junction bases with no gene match: 10. Germline values: CDR1 SEHNR, CDR2 FQNEAQ (reference sequence). The CDR3 region is CASSHPAGRVKNIQYF. The CDR3 coding sequence is TGTGCCAGCAGCCACCCCGCGGGGAGGGTCAAAAACATTCAGTACTTC.

V is TRBV4-1 and J is TRBJ2-3; D unresolved. This CDR3 is 15 amino acids long. CDR1 is MGHRA, CDR2 YSYEKL, per germline. V lost 0 bases and J lost 2, with 9 bases in between. CDR3 protein: CASSQDMGSTDTQYF. CDR3 DNA sequence: TGCGCCAGCAGCCAAGACATGGGCTCCACAGATACGCAGTATTTT.

In DNA, the CDR3 is TGTGCCAGCAGCCGCCTAGACAGGGCAGAAGCTTTCTTT. Residues: CASSRLDRAEAFF. J is TRBJ1-1 and V is TRBV7-8, with 7 bases lining up with TRBD1. The CDR3 length is 13 residues. J lost 8 bases, V lost 5 bases, and 8 bases had no gene match. Per germline, CDR1 SGHVS and CDR2 FQNEAQ.

This rearrangement joins TRBV19 to TRBJ1-5, with 8 positions matching TRBD1. The J segment lost 5 bases and the V segment lost 5 bases, leaving 5 bases of the junction unmatched. CDR1 and CDR2 (germline): LNHDA, SQIVND (reference sequence). This CDR3 has 14 amino acids. CDR3 in amino acids: CASSGTGGDQPQHF. CDR3 sequence (DNA): TGTGCCAGTAGTGGAACAGGGGGAGATCAGCCCCAGCATTTT.

The V and J genes are TRBV5-1 and TRBJ1-4, with D possibly being TRBD1 (5 bases). The CDR3 runs to 14 residues. Per germline, CDR1 SGHRS and CDR2 YFSETQ. V gave up 4 bases and J gave up 3 bases, with 10 bases separating them. This CDR3 is CASSRDGSNEKLFF. CDR3 in DNA: TGCGCCAGCAGCCGGGACGGTTCTAATGAAAAACTGTTTTTT. Full variable domain (missing parts from reference TRBV5-1 and TRBJ1-4): KAGVTQTPRYLIKTRGQQVTLSCSPISGHRSVSWYQQTPGQGLQFLFEYFSETQRNKGNFPGRFSGRQFSNSRSEMNVSTLELGDSALYLCASSRDGSNEKLFFGSGTQLSVL.

The chain recombines TRBV4-2 with TRBJ2-1; 11 nucleotides match TRBD2. This CDR3 has 19 residues. Germline CDR1 reads LGHNA; CDR2 reads YNFKEQ. Losses at the gene ends were 0 bases for V and 2 bases for J; bases not matched to a gene: 9. The CDR3 DNA sequence: TGTGCCAGCAGCCAAGATCCTGAAGCTAGCGGGAGGACCTACAATGAGCAGTTCTTC. As protein: CASSQDPEASGRTYNEQFF.

The V and J genes are TRBV30 and TRBJ2-7; unclear D gene. V dropped 2 bases and J dropped 0 bases, with 11 bases sitting between them. The CDR3 totals 14 residues. Germline CDR1 is GTSNPN and CDR2 is SVGIG (reference sequence). The CDR3 DNA reads TGTGCCTGGAGTCCTACTCGGCTCTCCTACGAGCAGTACTTC. Residues: CAWSPTRLSYEQYF.